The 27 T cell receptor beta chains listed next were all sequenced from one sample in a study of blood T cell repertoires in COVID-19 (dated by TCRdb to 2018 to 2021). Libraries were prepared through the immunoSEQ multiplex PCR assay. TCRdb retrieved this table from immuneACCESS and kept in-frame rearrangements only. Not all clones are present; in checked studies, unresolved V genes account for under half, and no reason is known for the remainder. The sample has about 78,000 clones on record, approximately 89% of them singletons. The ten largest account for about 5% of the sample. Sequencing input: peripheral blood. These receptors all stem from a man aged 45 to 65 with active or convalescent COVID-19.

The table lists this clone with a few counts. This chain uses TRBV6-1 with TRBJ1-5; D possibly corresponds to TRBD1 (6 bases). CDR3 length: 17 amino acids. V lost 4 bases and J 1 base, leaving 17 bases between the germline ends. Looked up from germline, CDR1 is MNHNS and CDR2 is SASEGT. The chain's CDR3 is CASSAPPGQGSNQPQHF. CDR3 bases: TGTGCCAGCAGTGCTCCCCCGGGACAAGGGAGCAATCAGCCCCAGCATTTT.

CDR3: CASSRNRADGYTF. The CDR3 bases are TGTGCCAGCAGCCGGAACAGGGCTGATGGCTACACCTTC. The genes are TRBV3-1 (or the pseudogene TRBV3-2) and TRBJ1-2; TRBD1 might be the D (6 bases). In germline, CDR1 is LGHDT, CDR2 YNNKEL (reference sequence). There are 13 residues in the CDR3. V gave up 4 bases and J gave up 6 bases, with 12 bases separating them.

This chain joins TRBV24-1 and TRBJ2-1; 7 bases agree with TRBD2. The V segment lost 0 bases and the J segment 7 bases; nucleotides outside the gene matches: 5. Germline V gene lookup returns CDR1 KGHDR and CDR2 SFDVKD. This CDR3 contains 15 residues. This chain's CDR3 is CATSDLWQGGNEQFF. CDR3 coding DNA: TGTGCCACCAGTGATTTGTGGCAGGGAGGGAATGAGCAGTTCTTC.

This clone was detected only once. The CDR3 DNA reads TGTGCCAGCAGCCCAGGGATAAATCAGCCCCAGCATTTT. This encodes CASSPGINQPQHF. The chain employs TRBV7-2 and TRBJ1-5; possibly TRBD1 for D (5 bases). Trimming left V 5 bases short and J 4 bases short, with 9 bases between. This CDR3 is 13 amino acids long. The germline gives CDR1 SGHTA, CDR2 FQGNSA.

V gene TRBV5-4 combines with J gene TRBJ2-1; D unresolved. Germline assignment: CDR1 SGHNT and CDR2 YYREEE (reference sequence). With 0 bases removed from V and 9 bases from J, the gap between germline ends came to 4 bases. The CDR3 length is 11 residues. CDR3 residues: CASSLGPEQFF. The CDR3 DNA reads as TGTGCCAGCAGCTTGGGGCCTGAGCAGTTCTTC.

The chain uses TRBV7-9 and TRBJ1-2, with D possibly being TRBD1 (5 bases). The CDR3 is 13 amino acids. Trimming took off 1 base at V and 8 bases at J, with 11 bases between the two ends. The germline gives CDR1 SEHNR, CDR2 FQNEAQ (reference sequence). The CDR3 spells CASSLVGGKGYTF. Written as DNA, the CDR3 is TGTGCCAGCAGCTTAGTTGGGGGGAAAGGCTACACCTTC.

The CDR3, as DNA: TGCGCCAGCAGCGGATTAGCGGGGGTGGCCGGGGAGCTGTTTTTT. It specifies CASSGLAGVAGELFF. This chain uses TRBV5-1 with TRBJ2-2, with 9 bases lining up with TRBD2. Germline values: CDR1 SGHRS, CDR2 YFSETQ. This CDR3 region has 15 residues. The J segment lost 6 bases and the V segment lost 4 bases, leaving 7 bases of the junction unmatched.

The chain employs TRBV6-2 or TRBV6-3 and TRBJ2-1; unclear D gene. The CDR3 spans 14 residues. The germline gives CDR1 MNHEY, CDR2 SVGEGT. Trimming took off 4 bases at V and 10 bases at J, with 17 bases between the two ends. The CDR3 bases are TGTGCCAGCAGTTTTAGGAGCCCCGACCCCGAGCAGTTCTTC. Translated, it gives CASSFRSPDPEQFF.

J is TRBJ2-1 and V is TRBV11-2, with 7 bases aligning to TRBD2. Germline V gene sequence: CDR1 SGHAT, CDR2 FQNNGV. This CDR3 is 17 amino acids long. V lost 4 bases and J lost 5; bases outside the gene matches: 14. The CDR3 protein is CASSSRLGGTAHNEQFF. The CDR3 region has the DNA TGTGCCAGCAGCTCCCGCCTGGGGGGGACCGCGCACAATGAGCAGTTCTTC.

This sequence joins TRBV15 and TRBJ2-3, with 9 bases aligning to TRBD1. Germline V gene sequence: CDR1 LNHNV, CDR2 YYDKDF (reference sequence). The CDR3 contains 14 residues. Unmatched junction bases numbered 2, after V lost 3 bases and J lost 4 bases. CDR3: CATSRDRGPDTQYF. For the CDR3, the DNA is TGTGCCACCAGCAGGGACAGGGGACCAGATACGCAGTATTTT. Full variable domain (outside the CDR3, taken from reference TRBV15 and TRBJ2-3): DAMVIQNPRYQVTQFGKPVTLSCSQTLNHNVMYWYQQKSSQAPKLLFHYYDKDFNNEADTPDNFQSRRPNTSFCFLDIRSPGLGDTAMYLCATSRDRGPDTQYFGPGTRLTVL.

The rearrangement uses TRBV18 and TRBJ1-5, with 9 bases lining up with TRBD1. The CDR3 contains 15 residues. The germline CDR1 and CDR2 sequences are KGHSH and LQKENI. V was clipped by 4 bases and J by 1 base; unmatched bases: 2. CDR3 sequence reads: CASSRQGGSNQPQHF. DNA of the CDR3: TGTGCCAGCTCACGACAGGGGGGAAGCAATCAGCCCCAGCATTTT. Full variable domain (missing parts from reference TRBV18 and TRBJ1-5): NAGVMQNPRHLVRRRGQEARLRCSPMKGHSHVYWYRQLPEEGLKFMVYLQKENIIDESGMPKERFSAEFPKEGPSILRIQQVVRGDSAAYFCASSRQGGSNQPQHFGDGTRLSIL.

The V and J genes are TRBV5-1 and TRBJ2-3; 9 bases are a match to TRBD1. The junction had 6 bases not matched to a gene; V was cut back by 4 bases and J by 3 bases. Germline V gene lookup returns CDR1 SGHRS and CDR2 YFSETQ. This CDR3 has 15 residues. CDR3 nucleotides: TGCGCCAGCAGCCGGGACAGGGTAACAACAGATACGCAGTATTTT. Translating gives CASSRDRVTTDTQYF.

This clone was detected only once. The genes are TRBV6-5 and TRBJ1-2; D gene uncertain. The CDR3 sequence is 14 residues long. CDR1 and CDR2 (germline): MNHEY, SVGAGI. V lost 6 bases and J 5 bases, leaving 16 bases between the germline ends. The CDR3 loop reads CASRNRVNNYGYTF. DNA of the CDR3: TGTGCCAGCAGGAACCGGGTGAATAATTATGGCTACACCTTC.

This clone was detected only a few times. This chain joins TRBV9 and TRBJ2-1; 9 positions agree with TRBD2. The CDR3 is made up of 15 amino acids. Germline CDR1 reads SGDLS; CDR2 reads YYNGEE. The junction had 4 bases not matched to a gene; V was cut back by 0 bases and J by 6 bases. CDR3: CASSVEGSGGNEQFF. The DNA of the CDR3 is TGTGCCAGCAGCGTAGAAGGTAGCGGGGGCAATGAGCAGTTCTTC.

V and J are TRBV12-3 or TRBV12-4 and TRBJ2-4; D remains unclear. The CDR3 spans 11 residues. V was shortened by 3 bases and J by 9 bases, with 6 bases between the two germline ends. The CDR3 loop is CASSFGGIQYF. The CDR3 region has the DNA TGTGCCAGCAGTTTCGGTGGCATTCAGTACTTC.

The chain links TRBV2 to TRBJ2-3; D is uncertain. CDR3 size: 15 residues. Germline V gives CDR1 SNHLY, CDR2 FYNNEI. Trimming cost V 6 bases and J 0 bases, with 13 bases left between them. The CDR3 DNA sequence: TGTGCCAGCAGGAAAGAAACTACTAGCACAGATACGCAGTATTTT. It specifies CASRKETTSTDTQYF.

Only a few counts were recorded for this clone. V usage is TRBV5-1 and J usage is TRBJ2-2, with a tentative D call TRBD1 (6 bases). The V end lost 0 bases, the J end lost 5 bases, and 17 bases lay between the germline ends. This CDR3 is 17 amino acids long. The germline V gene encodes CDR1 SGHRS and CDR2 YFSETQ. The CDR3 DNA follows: TGCGCCAGCAGCTTGGGGTCGGGCTACCAGGGGACCGGGGAGCTGTTTTTT. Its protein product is CASSLGSGYQGTGELFF. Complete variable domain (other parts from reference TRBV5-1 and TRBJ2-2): KAGVTQTPRYLIKTRGQQVTLSCSPISGHRSVSWYQQTPGQGLQFLFEYFSETQRNKGNFPGRFSGRQFSNSRSEMNVSTLELGDSALYLCASSLGSGYQGTGELFFGEGSRLTVL.

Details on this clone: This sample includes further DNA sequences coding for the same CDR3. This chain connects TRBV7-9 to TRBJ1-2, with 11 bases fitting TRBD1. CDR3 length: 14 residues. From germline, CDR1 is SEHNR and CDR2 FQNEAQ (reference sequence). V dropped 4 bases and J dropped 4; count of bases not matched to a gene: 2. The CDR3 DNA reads TGTGCCAGCAGCTCTGGACAGGGGGCCTATGGCTACACCTTC. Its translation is CASSSGQGAYGYTF.

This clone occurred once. The CDR3 sequence is CASSLRDRGDENTQYF. The CDR3, as DNA: TGTGCCAGCAGCTTAAGGGACAGGGGAGATGAGAATACGCAGTATTTT. V is TRBV7-9 and J is TRBJ2-3; TRBD1 agrees at 10 bases. The CDR3 contains 16 residues. J lost 7 bases, V lost 2 bases, and 9 bases had no gene match. Germline V CDR1 and CDR2: SEHNR, FQNEAQ (reference sequence).

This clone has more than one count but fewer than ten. CDR3 amino acids: CASSVAGGRDTQYF. CDR3 nucleotides: TGTGCCAGCAGTGTAGCGGGGGGGAGGGATACGCAGTATTTT. This chain joins TRBV25-1 and TRBJ2-3; TRBD2 aligns across 11 bases. Germline-derived CDR1 and CDR2 are MGHDK and SYGVNS. With 4 bases clipped from V and 6 bases from J, the junction kept 3 bases outside the gene matches. This CDR3 comprises 14 residues.

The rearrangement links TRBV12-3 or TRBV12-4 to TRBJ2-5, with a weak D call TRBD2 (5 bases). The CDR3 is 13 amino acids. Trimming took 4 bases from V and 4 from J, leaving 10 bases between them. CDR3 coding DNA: TGTGCCAGCAGTTCCGGACGGGGAGAGACCCAGTACTTC. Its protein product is CASSSGRGETQYF.

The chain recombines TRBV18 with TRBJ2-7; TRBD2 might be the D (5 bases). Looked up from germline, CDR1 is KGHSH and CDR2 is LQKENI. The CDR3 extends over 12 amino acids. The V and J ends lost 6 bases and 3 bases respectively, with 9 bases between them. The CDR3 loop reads CASSLEGYEQYV. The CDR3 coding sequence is TGTGCCAGCTCCCTCGAGGGCTACGAGCAGTACGTC.

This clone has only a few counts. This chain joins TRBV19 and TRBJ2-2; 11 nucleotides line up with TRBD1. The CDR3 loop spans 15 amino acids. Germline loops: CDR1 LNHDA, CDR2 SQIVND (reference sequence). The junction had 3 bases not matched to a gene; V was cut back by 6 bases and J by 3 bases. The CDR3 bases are TGTGCCAGTAGGAGGACAGGGGGCTACACCGGGGAGCTGTTTTTT. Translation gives CASRRTGGYTGELFF.

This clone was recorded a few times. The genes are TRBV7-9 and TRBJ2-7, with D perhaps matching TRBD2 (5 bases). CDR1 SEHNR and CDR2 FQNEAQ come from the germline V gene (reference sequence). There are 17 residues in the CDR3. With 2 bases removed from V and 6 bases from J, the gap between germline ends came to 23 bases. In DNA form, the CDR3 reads TGTGCCAGCAGCTTACCCCTCCATTCTAGCCCTTTGCCCGAGCAGTACGTC. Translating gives CASSLPLHSSPLPEQYV.

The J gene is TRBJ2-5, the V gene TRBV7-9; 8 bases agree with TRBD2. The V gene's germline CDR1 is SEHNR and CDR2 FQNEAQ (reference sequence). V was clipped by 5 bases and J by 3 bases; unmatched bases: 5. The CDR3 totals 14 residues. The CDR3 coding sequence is TGTGCCAGCAGCCCCCGACTAGCGAAAGAGACCCAGTACTTC. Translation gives CASSPRLAKETQYF.

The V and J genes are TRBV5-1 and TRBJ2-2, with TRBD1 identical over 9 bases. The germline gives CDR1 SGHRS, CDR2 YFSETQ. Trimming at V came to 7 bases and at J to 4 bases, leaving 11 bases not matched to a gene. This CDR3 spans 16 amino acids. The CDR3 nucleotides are TGCGCCAGCGCCCCCCACAGGACAGGGGCCACCGGGGAGCTGTTTTTT. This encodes CASAPHRTGATGELFF. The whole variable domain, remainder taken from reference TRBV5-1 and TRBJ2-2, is KAGVTQTPRYLIKTRGQQVTLSCSPISGHRSVSWYQQTPGQGLQFLFEYFSETQRNKGNFPGRFSGRQFSNSRSEMNVSTLELGDSALYLCASAPHRTGATGELFFGEGSRLTVL.

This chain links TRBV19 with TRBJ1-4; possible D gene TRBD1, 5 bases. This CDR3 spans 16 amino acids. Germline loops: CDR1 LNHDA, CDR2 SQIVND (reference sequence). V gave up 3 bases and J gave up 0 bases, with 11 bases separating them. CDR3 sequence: CASSIGTGATNEKLFF. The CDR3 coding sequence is TGTGCCAGTAGTATCGGGACTGGGGCAACTAATGAAAAACTGTTTTTT.